This TCR beta chain was recovered during a study of blood T cell repertoires in COVID-19. Profiled with immunoSEQ multiplex PCR; TCRdb holds only in-frame clones, not every one. Here the sample spans under 170,000 clones, approximately 86% being singletons. Trimming removed 5 bases from V and 0 bases from J; junction bases left unmatched: 3. Germline V gene lookup returns CDR1 MNHEY and CDR2 SVGAGI. This CDR3 has 15 amino acids. This clone was seen a few times. The chain joins TRBV6-5 to TRBJ1-3; 8 positions match TRBD1. Sequenced: peripheral blood. The source of this sequence is a woman aged 60-70 years with active or convalescent COVID-19. CDR3 region: CASSRQGHSGNTIYF. The CDR3 DNA is TGTGCCAGCAGTAGACAGGGGCACTCTGGAAACACCATATATTTT.